The clone carrying this T cell receptor beta chain was observed at least ten times. Its specificity is unknown. The CDR3 consists of 14 residues. The ends were cut back, 0 bases at V and 8 bases at J, with 12 bases in the middle. CDR1 is SGDLS, CDR2 YYNGEE, per germline. Findings and caveats of the study: Whole repertoires were not studied in the larger cohort, only one V-J beta rearrangement. Tumor Tregs overlapped most with tumor, then blood, naive CD4+ cells. In terms of TCR gene usage, tumor memory CD4+ T cells clustered together with blood and lymph node memory CD4+ cells, as well as with lymph node naive CD4+ cells.

After constant-region reverse-primer amplification, full-length variable regions underwent semi-nested PCR with Nested Universal Primer A. TCRdb ran MiXCR on the 5' RACE reads and lists one entry per CDR3 protein. The table records some 62,000 distinct CDR3 sequences, more than 25% of them present only once. This TCR was sampled from a female donor with breast cancer. Input material: tumor-infiltrating naive CD4+ T cells sorted from the breast tumor. The subset: naive CD4+ T cells, CD4+CD45RA+CD25-. The chain is built from TRBV9 and TRBJ2-4; D may correspond to TRBD1 or TRBD2 (5 bases each). CDR3 loop: CASSVDWGRDIQYF. DNA for the CDR3: TGTGCCAGCAGCGTAGATTGGGGACGGGACATTCAGTACTTC. Using reference TRBV9 and TRBJ2-4 for the parts outside the CDR3, the full variable domain is DSGVTQTPKHLITATGQRVTLRCSPRSGDLSVYWYQQSLDQGLQFLIQYYNGEERAKGNILERFSAQQFPDLHSELNLSSLELGDSALYFCASSVDWGRDIQYFGAGTRLSVL.